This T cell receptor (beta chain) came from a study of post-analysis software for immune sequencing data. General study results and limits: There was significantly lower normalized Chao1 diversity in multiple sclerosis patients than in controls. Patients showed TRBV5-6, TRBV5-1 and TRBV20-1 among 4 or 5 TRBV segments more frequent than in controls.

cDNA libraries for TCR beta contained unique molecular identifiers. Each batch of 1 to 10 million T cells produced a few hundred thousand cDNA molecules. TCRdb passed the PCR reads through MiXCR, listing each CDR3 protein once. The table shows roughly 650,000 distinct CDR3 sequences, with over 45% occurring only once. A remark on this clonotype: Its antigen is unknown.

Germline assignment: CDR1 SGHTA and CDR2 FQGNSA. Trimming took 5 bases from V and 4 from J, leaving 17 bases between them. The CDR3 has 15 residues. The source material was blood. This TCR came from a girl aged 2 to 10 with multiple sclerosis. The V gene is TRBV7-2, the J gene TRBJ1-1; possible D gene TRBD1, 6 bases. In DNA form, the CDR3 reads TGTGCCAGCAGCCTGACATCAGGGGCGGGCACTGAAGCTTTCTTT. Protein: CASSLTSGAGTEAFF.